The 27 T cell receptor beta chains below come from one sample, sequenced in a study of blood T cell repertoires in COVID-19. Data came from immunoSEQ multiplex PCR; TCRdb stores just in-frame clones and leaves some out. The table shows over 85,000 clones, with just under 95% occurring only once. Sequencing was performed on peripheral blood. Receptor source: a woman between 45 and 60 years old with COVID-19, enrolled during active disease.

Worth noting for this clone: This sample also contains other DNA sequences that code for the same CDR3. The V gene is TRBV18, the J gene TRBJ2-6; no definite D call. Germline-derived CDR1 and CDR2 are KGHSH and LQKENI. V was clipped by 6 bases and J by 2 bases, with 5 bases between them. The CDR3 is made up of 13 amino acids. CDR3 region: CASSPAGANVLTF. DNA for the CDR3: TGTGCCAGCTCCCCGGCTGGGGCCAACGTCCTGACTTTC.

The chain has TRBV27 and TRBJ1-6, with TRBD1 matching 7 bases. J lost 7 bases, V lost 8 bases, and 8 bases had no gene match. Germline-derived CDR1 and CDR2 are MNHEY and SMNVEV (reference sequence). CDR3 length: 14 amino acids. This CDR3 is CASCPGTANSPLHF. CDR3 nucleotide sequence: TGTGCCAGCTGCCCCGGGACAGCAAATTCACCCCTCCACTTT.

This clone came up once. The chain carries TRBV28 and TRBJ2-7, with D unclear. The V gene's germline CDR1 is MDHEN and CDR2 SYDVKM. CDR3 length equals 12 residues. Trimming pared 5 bases from V and 3 bases from J, leaving 8 bases between. CDR3 amino acids: CASSDKHYEQYV. The CDR3 DNA reads TGTGCCAGCAGTGACAAACACTACGAGCAGTACGTC.

The J gene is TRBJ1-4, the V gene TRBV6-1; D might be TRBD1 (5 bases). V shed 6 bases and J shed 0 bases, with 11 bases lying between them. Germline V gene data show CDR1 as MNHNS and CDR2 as SASEGT. The CDR3 runs 15 residues. CDR3 in amino acids: CASRVTTATNEKLFF. CDR3 bases: TGTGCCAGCAGAGTTACGACAGCAACTAATGAAAAACTGTTTTTT.

The rearrangement joins TRBV24-1 to TRBJ2-3; possible D gene TRBD2, 6 bases. Trimming left V 3 bases short and J 2 bases short, with 11 bases between. The CDR3 is made up of 15 amino acids. CDR1 is KGHDR, CDR2 SFDVKD, per germline. CDR3: CATSDPSLATDTQYF. CDR3 sequence (DNA): TGTGCCACCAGTGATCCCTCACTAGCCACAGATACGCAGTATTTT.

The chain carries TRBV30 and TRBJ1-5; a possible D gene is TRBD1 (6 bases). V shed 2 bases and J shed 7 bases, with 12 bases lying between them. Germline lookup yields CDR1 GTSNPN and CDR2 SVGIG (reference sequence). This CDR3 has 13 residues. The CDR3 sequence is CAWSISDRQPQHF. The CDR3 region has the DNA TGTGCCTGGAGTATATCCGACAGGCAGCCCCAGCATTTT.

The chain combines TRBV7-2 with TRBJ1-6; TRBD1 is a possible D gene (5 bases). Germline V gene lookup returns CDR1 SGHTA and CDR2 FQGNSA. The CDR3 loop spans 13 amino acids. Trimming stripped 7 bases from V and 7 bases from J, with 11 bases between. CDR3 amino acids: CASNRGENSPLHF. CDR3 in DNA: TGTGCCAGCAACCGGGGGGAGAATTCACCCCTCCACTTT.

V is TRBV27 and J is TRBJ1-1, with D perhaps matching TRBD1 (6 bases). CDR1 is MNHEY, CDR2 SMNVEV, per germline (reference sequence). Trimming removed 3 bases from V and 2 bases from J, with 10 bases in between. The CDR3 contains 14 residues. CDR3 bases: TGTGCCAGCAGTTTCAGGGGTTCTAACACTGAAGCTTTCTTT. Translation: CASSFRGSNTEAFF.

This chain uses TRBV27 with TRBJ1-2; TRBD1 is a possible D gene (5 bases). Trimming took 5 bases from V and 2 from J, leaving 9 bases between them. Germline values: CDR1 MNHEY, CDR2 SMNVEV (reference sequence). The CDR3 loop spans 13 amino acids. CDR3 sequence: CASSPRVNYGYTF. CDR3 in DNA: TGTGCCAGCAGTCCCAGGGTAAACTATGGCTACACCTTC.

The chain combines TRBV6-4 with TRBJ1-5; D gene ambiguous. Trimming took 7 bases from V and 2 from J, leaving 6 bases between them. This CDR3 comprises 12 residues. Germline V gene data show CDR1 as MRHNA and CDR2 as SNTAGT. CDR3 sequence: CASIVGNQPQHF. The CDR3 DNA reads TGTGCCAGCATAGTGGGCAATCAGCCCCAGCATTTT.

This sequence joins TRBV11-2 and TRBJ2-3, with TRBD2 as a possible D gene (5 bases). Germline CDR1 and CDR2: SGHAT and FQNNGV. CDR3 length equals 14 residues. V was shortened by 3 bases and J by 6 bases, with 13 bases between the two germline ends. CDR3 DNA: TGTGCCAGCAGCTTGAGAGGAGGCGGTGATACGCAGTATTTT. Translating it yields CASSLRGGGDTQYF.

J is TRBJ1-5 and V is TRBV19; D gene ambiguous. This CDR3 region has 14 residues. The V and J ends lost 5 bases and 3 bases respectively, with 11 bases between them. The V gene's germline CDR1 is LNHDA and CDR2 SQIVND (reference sequence). For the CDR3, the DNA is TGTGCCAGTAGTGAGGGCGTTAACAATCAGCCCCAGCATTTT. Protein: CASSEGVNNQPQHF.

CDR3 amino acids: CASWGLGPANTGELFF. The CDR3 DNA is TGCGCCAGTTGGGGACTCGGCCCCGCGAACACCGGGGAGCTGTTTTTT. The chain links TRBV10-2 to TRBJ2-2; D possibly corresponds to TRBD2 (6 bases). This CDR3 has 16 amino acids. Germline CDR1 WSHSY, CDR2 SAAADI. Between the trimmed V and J ends, which lost 9 bases and 0 bases, there was a span of 17 bases.

The gene calls are TRBV29-1 and TRBJ1-3, with 10 bases lining up with TRBD1. CDR1 and CDR2 from the germline V gene are SQVTM and ANQGSEA. V lost 7 bases to trimming and J lost 2 bases; unmatched junction nucleotides: 5. This CDR3 region has 14 residues. CDR3: CSAGTGETGNTIYF. The CDR3 DNA sequence: TGCAGCGCCGGGACAGGGGAAACTGGAAACACCATATATTTT.

V gene TRBV7-2 combines with J gene TRBJ2-7; 7 bases are a match to TRBD2. The CDR3 sequence is 12 residues long. Germline loops: CDR1 SGHTA, CDR2 FQGNSA. J was trimmed by 3 bases and V by 10 bases; bases with no gene match: 6. Here the CDR3 reads CATSRGGYEQYF. CDR3 sequence (DNA): TGTGCCACTTCACGCGGGGGCTACGAGCAGTACTTC.

This clone has just a few counts. This chain connects TRBV6-5 to TRBJ2-2; D ambiguous. The CDR3 is made up of 12 amino acids. Trimming cost V 8 bases and J 6 bases, with 10 bases left between them. Germline V gene sequence: CDR1 MNHEY, CDR2 SVGAGI. CDR3 loop: CASAFEAGELFF. In DNA form, the CDR3 reads TGTGCCAGCGCTTTTGAGGCCGGGGAGCTGTTTTTT.

This clone was detected only once. The V and J genes are TRBV19 and TRBJ2-7, with 10 bases identical to TRBD1. CDR1 and CDR2 (germline): LNHDA, SQIVND (reference sequence). The V segment lost 3 bases and the J segment 3 bases; nucleotides outside the gene matches: 2. The CDR3 covers 14 residues. CDR3 nucleotides: TGTGCCAGTAGTATTAGGACAGGGGGCTACGAGCAGTACTTC. Protein product: CASSIRTGGYEQYF.

V is TRBV28 and J is TRBJ1-2; 10 bases are shared with TRBD1. The germline V gene has CDR1 MDHEN and CDR2 SYDVKM. The CDR3 totals 15 residues. V gave up 6 bases and J gave up 11 bases; unmatched junction bases: 15. This chain's CDR3 is CASSPYLTGGGYYTF. The DNA of the CDR3 is TGTGCCAGCAGCCCTTACCTGACAGGGGGCGGCTATTACACCTTC.

The chain recombines TRBV12-3 or TRBV12-4 with TRBJ1-4; tentative D call: TRBD1 (5 bases). The V end was cut by 8 bases, the J end by 8 bases, with 12 bases between. This CDR3 is 12 amino acids long. CDR3 nucleotide sequence: TGTGCCAGCGGAGGGGCCGGGGAAAAACTGTTTTTT. This encodes CASGGAGEKLFF.

This chain joins TRBV1 and TRBJ2-2; the tabulated D call, TRBD2, remains unverified against the DNA. TRBV1 is a pseudogene locus. The CDR3 contains 17 residues. The DNA for the CDR3 is TGCACCAGCACAAGATCCTTAGCGGGGGCCAACACCGGGGAGCTGTTTTTT. Its translation is CTSTRSLAGANTGELFF.

This chain uses TRBV7-2 with TRBJ2-1; 10 bases align to TRBD2. This CDR3 has 16 residues. Per the germline V gene, CDR1 is SGHTA and CDR2 is FQGNSA. Losses at the gene ends were 3 bases for V and 8 bases for J; bases not matched to a gene: 10. For the CDR3, the DNA is TGTGCCAGCAGCTTTGGGGTAGCGGGGGGTTGGGATGAGCAGTTCTTC. As protein: CASSFGVAGGWDEQFF.

V is TRBV5-8 and J is TRBJ2-5, with 8 bases matching TRBD2. Germline V CDR1 and CDR2: SGHTS, YDEGEE. J lost 4 bases, V lost 4 bases, and 9 bases had no gene match. CDR3 length: 15 amino acids. The CDR3 sequence is CASSPAGDPGETQYF. In DNA form, the CDR3 reads TGTGCCAGCAGCCCAGCGGGGGACCCAGGAGAGACCCAGTACTTC. The full variable domain, with the rest looked up from reference TRBV5-8 and TRBJ2-5, is EAGVTQSPTHLIKTRGQQATLRCSPISGHTSVYWYQQALGLGLQFLLWYDEGEERNRGNFPPRFSGRQFPNYSSELNVNALELEDSALYLCASSPAGDPGETQYFGPGTRLLVL.

This chain links TRBV19 with TRBJ1-2; D is uncertain. V was cut by 7 bases and J by 1 base, with 16 bases left in between. The CDR3 loop spans 15 amino acids. Germline values: CDR1 LNHDA, CDR2 SQIVND (reference sequence). In nucleotides, the CDR3 is TGTGCCAGTAAGATCGGCGGCGGTGGTAACTATGGCTACACCTTC. Its translation: CASKIGGGGNYGYTF. The whole variable domain, filled in from reference TRBV19 and TRBJ1-2, reads DGGITQSPKYLFRKEGQNVTLSCEQNLNHDAMYWYRQDPGQGLRLIYYSQIVNDFQKGDIAEGYSVSREKKESFPLTVTSAQKNPTAFYLCASKIGGGGNYGYTFGSGTRLTVV.

The V and J genes are TRBV7-2 and TRBJ1-5, with D perhaps matching TRBD1 (5 bases). CDR3 length equals 16 residues. The germline V gene encodes CDR1 SGHTA and CDR2 FQGNSA. V was clipped by 2 bases and J by 2 bases, with 13 bases between them. The CDR3 bases are TGTGCCAGCAGCTTAATCGGGGGGACGGGCAATCAGCCCCAGCATTTT. It is translated as CASSLIGGTGNQPQHF.

The chain carries TRBV7-9 and TRBJ1-1; D may be TRBD1 (5 bases). Trimming shortened V by 5 bases and J by 5 bases, and 18 bases separated the two germline ends. The CDR3 extends over 15 amino acids. Germline V gene sequence: CDR1 SEHNR, CDR2 FQNEAQ (reference sequence). CDR3 loop: CASSQSQARGTEAFF. The DNA of the CDR3 is TGTGCCAGCAGCCAATCTCAGGCCCGGGGGACTGAAGCTTTCTTT.

This clone was recorded only once. For the CDR3, the DNA is TGTGCCAGCAGCTTAGTGGGCAGGGAAGGTACCGGGGAGCTGTTTTTT. Encoded protein: CASSLVGREGTGELFF. V usage is TRBV11-2 and J usage is TRBJ2-2, with a possible D match to TRBD1 (5 bases). The CDR3 runs to 16 residues. Germline-derived CDR1 and CDR2 are SGHAT and FQNNGV. V lost 1 base and J 5 bases, leaving 14 bases between the germline ends.

The chain is built from TRBV6-4 and TRBJ2-1, with TRBD1 matching over 9 bases. The germline V gene has CDR1 MRHNA and CDR2 SNTAGT. The CDR3 sequence is 15 residues long. J was trimmed by 3 bases and V by 4 bases; bases with no gene match: 4. CDR3 in DNA: TGTGCCAGCAGTGCACAGGGGGCTAGCTACAATGAGCAGTTCTTC. Amino acid sequence: CASSAQGASYNEQFF.